This TCR beta chain was identified during a study of control samples from healthy donors and cancer patients (dated by TCRdb to about 2020). This clone appeared a single time. The antigen it recognizes is unknown. Base qualities are not at hand, and no much larger clone is one base apart. Library prep was done by the immunoSEQ multiplex PCR assay. TCRdb took over this immuneACCESS table, retaining in-frame rearrangements with V and J assigned. Such tables are incomplete; in checked studies, under half of the missing clones stem from an unresolved V gene, and the remainder is unexplained. For this sample the table gives over 85,000 clones, of which roughly nine tenths were detected only once. Together, the top ten hold 2% to 2.5% of the sample. This receptor was taken from a woman younger than 35 in good health. Input material: blood.

The CDR3 protein: CTSSRGKGAGNQPQHF. Here is the DNA: TGCACCAGCAGCCGGGGCAAGGGGGCAGGCAATCAGCCCCAGCATTTT. Here the chain combines TRBV1 and TRBJ1-5; the DNA was not compared with TRBD1, the D call given in the table. TRBV1 is flagged as a pseudogene. The CDR3 goes from the cysteine to the phenylalanine over 16 residues. The sequence is cut down to CDR3 DNA, 48 bases in frame from base 1.